A selection of T cell receptor beta chains follows, all from one sample in a study of control samples from healthy donors and cancer patients. Measured with immunoSEQ multiplex PCR; TCRdb has only the in-frame clones, and not every one. The repertoire holds some 150,000 clones, with roughly nine tenths as singletons. The sample consisted of blood. The receptors stem from a woman aged 30 to 39 in good health. The CDR3 runs from the conserved cysteine through the conserved F or W. A D gene is named only where the DNA matches it firmly.

d_call	v_call	j_call	cdr3_aa	cdr3_nt
TRBD2	TRBV6-5	TRBJ2-3	CASSLAGGGDTQYF	TGTGCCAGCAGTCTAGCGGGAGGGGGGGATACGCAGTATTTT
TRBD1	TRBV7-9	TRBJ2-5	CASSLGTGGEETQYF	TGTGCCAGCAGCTTAGGGACAGGGGGCGAGGAGACCCAGTACTTC
.	TRBV24-1	TRBJ2-3	CATSEPGLGTDTQYF	TGTGCCACCAGTGAGCCGGGACTCGGCACAGATACGCAGTATTTT
.	TRBV5-5	TRBJ2-7	CASSLVGPTYEQYF	TGTGCCAGCAGCTTGGTTGGTCCCACCTACGAGCAGTACTTC
.	TRBV5-4	TRBJ1-6	CASSLAGTVGNSPLHF	TGTGCCAGCAGCTTGGCCGGGACGGTGGGAAATTCACCCCTCCACTTT
TRBD2	TRBV7-6	TRBJ2-1	CASSPPSGRGSDEQFF	TGTGCCAGCAGCCCCCCTAGCGGGAGGGGTAGCGATGAGCAGTTCTTC
.	TRBV28	TRBJ1-6	CASSLQGSYNSPLHF	TGTGCCAGCAGTTTACAGGGCTCCTATAATTCACCCCTCCACTTT
.	TRBV7-2	TRBJ1-2	CASSLVADNYGYTF	TGTGCCAGCAGCTTAGTGGCAGATAACTATGGCTACACCTTC
TRBD2	TRBV5-5	TRBJ2-1	CASSLQREVMDEQFF	TGTGCCAGCAGCTTGCAGCGGGAGGTTATGGATGAGCAGTTCTTC
.	TRBV13	TRBJ1-5	CASSLGQGYQPQHF	TGTGCCAGCAGCTTAGGACAGGGTTATCAGCCCCAGCATTTT
.	TRBV2	TRBJ1-1	CASSEVWDPGEAFF	TGTGCCAGCAGTGAAGTCTGGGACCCCGGTGAAGCTTTCTTT
TRBD1	TRBV6-5	TRBJ1-1	CASRGGQGAEAFF	TGTGCCAGCAGAGGAGGACAGGGGGCTGAAGCTTTCTTT